Listed below are T cell receptor beta chains from one sample, sequenced in a study of T cell repertoires in cytomegalovirus infection. TCRdb reprocessed the reads via MiXCR and lists one record per CDR3 protein. The sample has tens of thousands of distinct CDR3 sequences, about 40% seen once. What these receptors recognize is not known. The sequenced sample was CD8+ T cells from cultured PBMCs, obtained from culture after CMV antigen stimulation. The receptors derive from a human donor in good health (CMV status not recorded). Some clones in this sample may be carry-over from other donors' samples. The CDR3 runs from the conserved cysteine through the conserved F or W. The D gene is left open where the match is weak.

D gene,J gene,V gene,CDR3 protein
-,TRBJ1-1,TRBV7-3,CASSLTFGNTEAFF
TRBD2,TRBJ2-1,TRBV7-8,CASSLGTSGNEQFF
-,TRBJ1-6,TRBV9,CASSVDASEPLHF
-,TRBJ2-7,TRBV7-2,CASSLGLKQYF
-,TRBJ1-1,TRBV27,CASSLYAGMNTEAFF
TRBD2,TRBJ2-7,TRBV7-9,CASSFLTSGSYEQYF
-,TRBJ2-1,TRBV7-9,CASSPGTKNEQFF
-,TRBJ1-4,TRBV7-3,CASSLSSRAEKLFF
-,TRBJ2-2,TRBV6-5,CASSYNLPPGELFF
-,TRBJ1-5,TRBV2,CASGREAGNQPQHF
-,TRBJ2-1,TRBV7-9,CASSLRGDEQFF
TRBD1,TRBJ2-2,TRBV20-1,CSARTGFTGELFF
TRBD1,TRBJ2-7,TRBV7-8,CASSPDRVLSEQYF
TRBD2,TRBJ2-7,TRBV4-3,CASSQDHGSGVYEQYF
TRBD1,TRBJ1-2,TRBV28,CASSLDRVAFYTF
TRBD1,TRBJ1-2,TRBV19,CATLGRQGVLMGNYGYTF
TRBD1,TRBJ2-4,TRBV20-1,CSADRVGKNIQYF
-,TRBJ2-7,TRBV7-9,CASSLVGSGTEQYF
-,TRBJ2-1,TRBV27,CASSLKNNEQFF
TRBD2,TRBJ2-5,TRBV7-6,CASSSGLAGEVETQYF